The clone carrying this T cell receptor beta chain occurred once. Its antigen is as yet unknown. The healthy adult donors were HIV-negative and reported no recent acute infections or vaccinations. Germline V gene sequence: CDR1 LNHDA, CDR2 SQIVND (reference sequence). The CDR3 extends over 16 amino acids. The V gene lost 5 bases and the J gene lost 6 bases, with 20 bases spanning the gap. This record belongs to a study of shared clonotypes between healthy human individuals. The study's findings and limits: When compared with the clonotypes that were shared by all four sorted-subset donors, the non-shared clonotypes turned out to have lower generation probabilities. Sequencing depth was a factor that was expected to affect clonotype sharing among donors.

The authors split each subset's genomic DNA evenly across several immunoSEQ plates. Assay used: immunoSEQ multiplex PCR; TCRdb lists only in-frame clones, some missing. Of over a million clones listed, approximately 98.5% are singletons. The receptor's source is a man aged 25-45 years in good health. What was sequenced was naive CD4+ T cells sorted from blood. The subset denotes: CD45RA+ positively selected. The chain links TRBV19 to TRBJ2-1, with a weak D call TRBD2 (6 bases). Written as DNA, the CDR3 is TGTGCCAGTAGTTTCCATAGCGGAGCCGCCGGCAATGAGCAGTTCTTC. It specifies CASSFHSGAAGNEQFF.